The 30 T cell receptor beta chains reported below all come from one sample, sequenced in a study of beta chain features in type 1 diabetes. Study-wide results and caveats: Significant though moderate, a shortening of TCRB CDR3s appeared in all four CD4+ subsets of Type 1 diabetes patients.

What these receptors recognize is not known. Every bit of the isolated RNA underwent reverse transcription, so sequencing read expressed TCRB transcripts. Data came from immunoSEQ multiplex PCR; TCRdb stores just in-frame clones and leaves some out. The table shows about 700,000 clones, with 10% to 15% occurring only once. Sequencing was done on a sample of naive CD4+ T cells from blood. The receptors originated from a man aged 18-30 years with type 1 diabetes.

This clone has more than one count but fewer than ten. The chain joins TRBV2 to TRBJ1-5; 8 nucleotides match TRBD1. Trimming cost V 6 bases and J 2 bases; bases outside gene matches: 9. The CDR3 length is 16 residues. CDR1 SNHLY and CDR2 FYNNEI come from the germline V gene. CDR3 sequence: CASRFRETGGNQPQHF. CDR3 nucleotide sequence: TGTGCCAGCAGATTCCGTGAGACAGGGGGCAATCAGCCCCAGCATTTT. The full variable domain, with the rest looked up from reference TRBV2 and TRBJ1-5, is EPEVTQTPSHQVTQMGQEVILRCVPISNHLYFYWYRQILGQKVEFLVSFYNNEISEKSEIFDDQFSVERPDGSNFTLKIRSTKLEDSAMYFCASRFRETGGNQPQHFGDGTRLSIL.

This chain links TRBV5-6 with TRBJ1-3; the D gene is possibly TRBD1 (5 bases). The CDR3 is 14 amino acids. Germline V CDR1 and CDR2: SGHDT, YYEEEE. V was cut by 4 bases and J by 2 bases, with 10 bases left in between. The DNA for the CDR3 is TGTGCCAGCAGCCGGGGGGTAGCTGGAAACACCATATATTTT. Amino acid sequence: CASSRGVAGNTIYF.

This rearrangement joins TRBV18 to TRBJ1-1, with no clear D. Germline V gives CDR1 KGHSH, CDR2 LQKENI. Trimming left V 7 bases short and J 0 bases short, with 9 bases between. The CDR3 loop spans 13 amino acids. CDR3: CASYKPMNTEAFF. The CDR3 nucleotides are TGTGCCAGCTACAAGCCCATGAACACTGAAGCTTTCTTT.

CDR3 in amino acids: CASSPRSFVVTGANVLTF. CDR3 sequence (DNA): TGTGCCAGCAGCCCCAGGTCGTTCGTGGTAACTGGGGCCAACGTCCTGACTTTC. The V call is TRBV7-2, the J call TRBJ2-6; D gene unclear. Germline CDR1 SGHTA, CDR2 FQGNSA. With 5 bases removed from V and 2 bases from J, the gap between germline ends came to 19 bases. The CDR3 consists of 18 residues.

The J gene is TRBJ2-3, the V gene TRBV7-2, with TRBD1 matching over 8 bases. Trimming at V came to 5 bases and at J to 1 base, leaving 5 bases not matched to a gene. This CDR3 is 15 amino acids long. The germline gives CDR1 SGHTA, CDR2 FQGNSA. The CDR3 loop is CASSPQGQGTDTQYF. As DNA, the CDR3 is TGTGCCAGCAGCCCCCAGGGACAGGGCACAGATACGCAGTATTTT.

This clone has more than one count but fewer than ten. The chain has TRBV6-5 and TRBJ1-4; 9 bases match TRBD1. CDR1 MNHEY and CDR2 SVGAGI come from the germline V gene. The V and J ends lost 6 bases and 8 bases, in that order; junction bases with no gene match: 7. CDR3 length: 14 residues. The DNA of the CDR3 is TGTGCCAGCAGACGACAGGGGGATGTAGAAAAACTGTTTTTT. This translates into CASRRQGDVEKLFF.

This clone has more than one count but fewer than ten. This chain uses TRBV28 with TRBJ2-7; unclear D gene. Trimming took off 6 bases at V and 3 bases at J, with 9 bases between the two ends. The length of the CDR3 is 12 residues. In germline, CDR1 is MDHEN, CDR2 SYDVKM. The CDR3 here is CASRVGRYEQYF. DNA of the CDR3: TGTGCCAGCAGGGTAGGACGCTACGAGCAGTACTTC.

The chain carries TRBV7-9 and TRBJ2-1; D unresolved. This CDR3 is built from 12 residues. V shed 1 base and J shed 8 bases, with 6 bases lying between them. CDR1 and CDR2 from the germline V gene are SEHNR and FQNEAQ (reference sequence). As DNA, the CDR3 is TGTGCCAGCAGCTTAGGAGCCGATGAGCAGTTCTTC. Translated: CASSLGADEQFF.

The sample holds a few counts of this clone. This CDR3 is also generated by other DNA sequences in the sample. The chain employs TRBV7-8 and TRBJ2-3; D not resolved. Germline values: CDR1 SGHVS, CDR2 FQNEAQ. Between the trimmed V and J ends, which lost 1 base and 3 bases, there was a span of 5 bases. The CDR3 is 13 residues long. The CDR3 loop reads CASSLGGTDTQYF. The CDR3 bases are TGTGCCAGCAGCTTAGGTGGGACAGATACGCAGTATTTT. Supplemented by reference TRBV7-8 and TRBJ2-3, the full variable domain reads GAGVSQSPRYKVAKRGQDVALRCDPISGHVSLFWYQQALGQGPEFLTYFQNEAQLDKSGLPSDRFFAERPEGSVSTLKIQRTQQEDSAVYLCASSLGGTDTQYFGPGTRLTVL.

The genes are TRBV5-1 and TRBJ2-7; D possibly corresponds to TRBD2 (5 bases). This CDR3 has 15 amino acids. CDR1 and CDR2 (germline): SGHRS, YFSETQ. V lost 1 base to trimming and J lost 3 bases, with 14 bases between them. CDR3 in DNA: TGCGCCAGCAGCTTGTTAGGAGGTGGGAACTACGAGCAGTACTTC. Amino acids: CASSLLGGGNYEQYF.

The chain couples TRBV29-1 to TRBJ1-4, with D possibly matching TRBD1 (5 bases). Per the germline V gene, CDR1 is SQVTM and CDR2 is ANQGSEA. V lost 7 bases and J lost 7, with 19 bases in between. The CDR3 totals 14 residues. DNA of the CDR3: TGCAGCGCTAACGTCGGGTTCGGGACTGAAAAACTGTTTTTT. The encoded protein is CSANVGFGTEKLFF.

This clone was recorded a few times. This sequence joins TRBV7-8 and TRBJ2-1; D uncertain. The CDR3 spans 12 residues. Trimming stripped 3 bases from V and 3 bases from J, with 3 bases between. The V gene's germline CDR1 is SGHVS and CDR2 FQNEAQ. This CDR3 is CASSFNYNEQFF. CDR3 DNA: TGTGCCAGCAGCTTCAACTACAATGAGCAGTTCTTC.

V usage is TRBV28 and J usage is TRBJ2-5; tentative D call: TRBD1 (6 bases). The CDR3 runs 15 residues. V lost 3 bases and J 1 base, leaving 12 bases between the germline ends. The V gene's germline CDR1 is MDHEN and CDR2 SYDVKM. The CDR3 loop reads CASSLTQGVQETQYF. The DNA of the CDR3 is TGTGCCAGCAGTTTGACACAGGGAGTCCAAGAGACCCAGTACTTC.

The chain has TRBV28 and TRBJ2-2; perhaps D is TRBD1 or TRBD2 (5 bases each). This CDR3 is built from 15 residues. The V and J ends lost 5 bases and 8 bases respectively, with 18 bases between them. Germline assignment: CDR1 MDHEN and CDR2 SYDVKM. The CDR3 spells CASSAPTGARGELFF. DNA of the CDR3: TGTGCCAGCAGTGCCCCAACCGGGGCCAGGGGGGAGCTGTTTTTT.

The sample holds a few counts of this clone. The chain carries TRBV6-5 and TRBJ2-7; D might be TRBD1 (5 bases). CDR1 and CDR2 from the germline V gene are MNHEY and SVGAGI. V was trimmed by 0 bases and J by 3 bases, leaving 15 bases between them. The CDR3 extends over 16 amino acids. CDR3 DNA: TGTGCCAGCAGTTACTCGGACACCCAACGTGACTACGAGCAGTACTTC. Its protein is CASSYSDTQRDYEQYF.

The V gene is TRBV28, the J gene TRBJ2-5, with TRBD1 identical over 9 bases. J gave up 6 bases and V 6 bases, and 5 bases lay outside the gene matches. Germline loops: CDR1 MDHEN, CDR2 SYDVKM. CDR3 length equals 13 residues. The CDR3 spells CASRPGTGKTQYF. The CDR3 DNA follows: TGTGCCAGCAGACCCGGGACAGGGAAGACCCAGTACTTC.

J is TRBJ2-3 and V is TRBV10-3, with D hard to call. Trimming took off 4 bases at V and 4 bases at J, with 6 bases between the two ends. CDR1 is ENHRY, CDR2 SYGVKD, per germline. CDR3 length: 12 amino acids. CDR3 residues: CAISGVSDTQYF. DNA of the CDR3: TGTGCCATCAGTGGGGTATCAGATACGCAGTATTTT.

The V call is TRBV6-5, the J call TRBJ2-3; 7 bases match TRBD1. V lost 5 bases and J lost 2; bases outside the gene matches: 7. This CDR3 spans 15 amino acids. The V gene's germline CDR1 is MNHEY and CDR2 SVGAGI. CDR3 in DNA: TGTGCCAGCAGTCACCGGGACAGACCCACAGATACGCAGTATTTT. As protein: CASSHRDRPTDTQYF.

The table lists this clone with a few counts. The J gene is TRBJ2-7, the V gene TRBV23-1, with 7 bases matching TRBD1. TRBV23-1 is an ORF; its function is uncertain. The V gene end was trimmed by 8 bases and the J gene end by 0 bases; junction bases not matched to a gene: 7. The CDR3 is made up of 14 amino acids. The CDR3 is CASRLGDSSYEQYF. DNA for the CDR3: TGCGCCAGCCGCCTGGGGGACAGCTCCTACGAGCAGTACTTC.

CDR3 bases: TGTGCCTGGAGCCAAGGCCGACAAGAAAAACTGTTTTTT. Translated: CAWSQGRQEKLFF. The V gene is TRBV30, the J gene TRBJ1-4, with D uncertain. Trimming stripped 3 bases from V and 8 bases from J, with 13 bases between. CDR1 is GTSNPN, CDR2 SVGIG, per germline (reference sequence). This CDR3 region has 13 residues.

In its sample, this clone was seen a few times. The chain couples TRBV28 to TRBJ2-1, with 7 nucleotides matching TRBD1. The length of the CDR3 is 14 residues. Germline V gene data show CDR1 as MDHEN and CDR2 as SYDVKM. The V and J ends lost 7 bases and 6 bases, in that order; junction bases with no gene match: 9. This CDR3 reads CASKQDRSTNEQFF. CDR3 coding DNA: TGTGCCAGCAAACAGGACAGGTCTACCAATGAGCAGTTCTTC.

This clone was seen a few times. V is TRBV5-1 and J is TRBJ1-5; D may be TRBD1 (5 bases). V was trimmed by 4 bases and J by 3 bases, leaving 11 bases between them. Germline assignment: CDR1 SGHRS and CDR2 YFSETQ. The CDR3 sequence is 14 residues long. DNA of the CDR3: TGCGCCAGCAGCCTGGGGCAGAACAATCAGCCCCAGCATTTT. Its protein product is CASSLGQNNQPQHF.

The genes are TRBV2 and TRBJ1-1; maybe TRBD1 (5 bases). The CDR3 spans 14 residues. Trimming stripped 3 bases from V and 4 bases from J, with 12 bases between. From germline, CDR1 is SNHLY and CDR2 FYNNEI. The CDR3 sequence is CASSESQGGTEAFF. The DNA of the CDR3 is TGTGCCAGCAGTGAGTCGCAGGGCGGCACTGAAGCTTTCTTT.

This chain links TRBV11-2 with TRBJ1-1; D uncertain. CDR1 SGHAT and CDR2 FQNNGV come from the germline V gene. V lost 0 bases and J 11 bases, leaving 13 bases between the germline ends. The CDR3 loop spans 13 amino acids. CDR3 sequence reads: CASSLDLTGGAFF. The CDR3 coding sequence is TGTGCCAGCAGCTTAGATCTGACCGGTGGGGCTTTCTTT.

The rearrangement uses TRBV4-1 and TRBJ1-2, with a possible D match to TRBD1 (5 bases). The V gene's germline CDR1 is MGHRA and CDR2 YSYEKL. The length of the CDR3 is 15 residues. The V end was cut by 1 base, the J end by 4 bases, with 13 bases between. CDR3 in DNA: TGCGCCAGCAGCCAAGGTTCAGGGTTCAGCTATGGCTACACCTTC. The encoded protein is CASSQGSGFSYGYTF.

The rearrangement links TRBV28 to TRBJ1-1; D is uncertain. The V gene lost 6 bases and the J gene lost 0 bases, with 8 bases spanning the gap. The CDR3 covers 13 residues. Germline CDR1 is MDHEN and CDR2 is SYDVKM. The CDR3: CASRVQMNTEAFF. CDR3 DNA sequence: TGTGCCAGCAGAGTCCAAATGAACACTGAAGCTTTCTTT.

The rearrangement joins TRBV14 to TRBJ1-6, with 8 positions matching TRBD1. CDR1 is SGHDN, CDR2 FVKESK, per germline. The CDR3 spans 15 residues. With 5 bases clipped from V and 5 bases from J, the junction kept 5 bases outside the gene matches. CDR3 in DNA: TGTGCCAGCAGCTACATGGACAGGGATAATTCACCCCTCCACTTT. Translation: CASSYMDRDNSPLHF.

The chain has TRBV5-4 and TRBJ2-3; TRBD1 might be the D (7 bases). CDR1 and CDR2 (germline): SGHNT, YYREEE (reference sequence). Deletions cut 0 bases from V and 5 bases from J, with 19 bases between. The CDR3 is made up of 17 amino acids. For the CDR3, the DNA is TGTGCCAGCAGCTTGGGTTCTGGAGGGGGCAAGGGAGATACGCAGTATTTT. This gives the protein CASSLGSGGGKGDTQYF.

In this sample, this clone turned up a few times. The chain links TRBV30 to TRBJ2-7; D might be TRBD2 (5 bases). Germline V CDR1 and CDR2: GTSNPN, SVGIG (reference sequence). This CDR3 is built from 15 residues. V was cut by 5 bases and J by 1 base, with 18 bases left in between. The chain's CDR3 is CAWGLWADWSYEQYF. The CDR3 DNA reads TGTGCCTGGGGTCTCTGGGCGGACTGGTCCTACGAGCAGTACTTC.

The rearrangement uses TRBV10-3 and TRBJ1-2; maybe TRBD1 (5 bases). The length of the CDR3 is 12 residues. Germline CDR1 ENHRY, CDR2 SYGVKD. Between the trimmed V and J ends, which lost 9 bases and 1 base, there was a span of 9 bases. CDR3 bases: TGTGCCATTACAGGAAATAACTATGGCTACACCTTC. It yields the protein CAITGNNYGYTF.